Listed below are T cell receptor beta chains from one sample, sequenced in a study of T cell repertoires in cytomegalovirus infection. Their antigens are not known. Via MiXCR, TCRdb re-called the reads, giving one row per CDR3 protein. Of approximately 130,000 distinct CDR3 sequences in the sample, 24% were seen once. Sample: PBMCs, sequenced either directly or after in vitro stimulation (not recorded which). The origin of the receptors is a human donor in good health (CMV status not recorded). Some clones in this sample may be carry-over from other donors' samples. The CDR3 runs from the conserved cysteine through the conserved F or W. Each record gives: D gene, J gene, clone size, V gene, CDR3 protein, CDR3 DNA. A D gene is named only where the DNA matches it firmly. Where a row states a size, it is once, few, many or the class of an expanded clone; other rows omit it.

. TRBJ2-7 once TRBV3-1 CASSSRGGAYEQYF TGTGCCAGCAGCTCTCGAGGGGGGGCCTACGAGCAGTACTTC
TRBD1 TRBJ1-5 . TRBV6-5 CASSSPGQGIQPQHF TGTGCCAGCAGTAGCCCGGGACAGGGGATTCAGCCCCAGCATTTT
TRBD2 TRBJ2-5 few TRBV29-1 CSVGVSGSQETQYF TGCAGCGTTGGGGTTAGCGGGAGTCAAGAGACCCAGTACTTC
TRBD2 TRBJ2-3 . TRBV5-1 CASSKLAGGTDTQYF TGCGCCAGCAGCAAGCTAGCGGGAGGCACAGATACGCAGTATTTT
. TRBJ2-1 few TRBV6-5 CASSYSVLGSSSYNEQFF TGTGCCAGCAGTTACAGCGTCCTCGGTTCAAGCTCCTACAATGAGCAGTTCTTC
TRBD2 TRBJ2-5 few TRBV7-2 CASSWGTRGETQYF TGTGCCAGCAGCTGGGGGACTAGAGGAGAGACCCAGTACTTC
. TRBJ2-5 . TRBV28 CASSGRPSEETQYF TGTGCCAGCAGTGGACGCCCCAGTGAGGAGACCCAGTACTTC
. TRBJ1-2 . TRBV11-3 CASSLGGSAGYTF TGTGCCAGCAGCTTAGGAGGGTCAGCTGGCTACACCTTC
. TRBJ2-6 . TRBV25-1 CASSESQFSGANVLTF TGTGCCAGCAGTGAGTCTCAATTCTCTGGGGCCAACGTCCTGACTTTC
. TRBJ2-5 many TRBV12-3/TRBV12-4 CASSFGRTWEETQYF TGTGCCAGCAGTTTCGGCCGCACATGGGAAGAGACCCAGTACTTC